The 13 T cell receptor beta chains below were found in one sample sequenced in a study of identifying expanded T cells in peripheral blood (dated by TCRdb to the late 2010s). Receptor amplification or capture employed the immunoSEQ multiplex PCR assay. TCRdb's version of the immuneACCESS table is confined to in-frame rearrangements and falls short of the full clone set. An unresolved V gene accounts for under half of the shortfall where checked; the remainder is of unknown origin. A total of some 120,000 clones appear in this sample, over 65% of them only once. Of the sample, 2.5% to 3.5% is held by the ten largest clones. The sample consisted of blood. These receptor sequences come from a person between 18 and 70 years old in good health.

The rearrangement uses TRBV4-3 and TRBJ1-1; D is perhaps TRBD1 (6 bases). Germline V gives CDR1 LGHNA, CDR2 YSLEER. This CDR3 is built from 15 residues. The ends were cut back, 0 bases at V and 1 base at J, with 9 bases in the middle. DNA of the CDR3: TGCGCCAGCAGCCAAGACGACAGGTCGAACACTGAAGCTTTCTTT. Translating gives CASSQDDRSNTEAFF.

This sequence joins TRBV5-1 and TRBJ2-2; 8 bases map to TRBD1. V was clipped by 4 bases and J by 6 bases; unmatched bases: 8. There are 15 residues in the CDR3. Germline-derived CDR1 and CDR2 are SGHRS and YFSETQ. The CDR3 loop is CASSRLQGVSGELFF. The DNA of the CDR3 is TGCGCCAGCAGCCGATTACAGGGGGTTTCCGGGGAGCTGTTTTTT. Variable domain in full (rest from reference TRBV5-1 and TRBJ2-2): KAGVTQTPRYLIKTRGQQVTLSCSPISGHRSVSWYQQTPGQGLQFLFEYFSETQRNKGNFPGRFSGRQFSNSRSEMNVSTLELGDSALYLCASSRLQGVSGELFFGEGSRLTVL.

V gene TRBV2 combines with J gene TRBJ2-6, with 8 bases that match TRBD1. The CDR3 runs 18 residues. The V and J ends lost 5 bases and 1 base, in that order; junction bases with no gene match: 10. Germline V gene lookup returns CDR1 SNHLY and CDR2 FYNNEI. The chain's CDR3 is CASSNRGKKVSGANVLTF. The CDR3 DNA sequence: TGTGCCAGCAGTAACAGGGGGAAAAAAGTTTCTGGGGCCAACGTCCTGACTTTC.

The chain couples TRBV6-1 to TRBJ1-1; D is unresolved. V was clipped by 0 bases and J by 2 bases, with 13 bases between them. CDR3 length equals 16 residues. The V gene's germline CDR1 is MNHNS and CDR2 SASEGT. CDR3 loop: CASSEAWWTSNTEAFF. DNA for the CDR3: TGTGCCAGCAGTGAAGCTTGGTGGACGAGTAACACTGAAGCTTTCTTT.

The chain is built from TRBV5-1 and TRBJ1-2, with 9 bases lining up with TRBD1. This CDR3 comprises 16 residues. The germline V gene has CDR1 SGHRS and CDR2 YFSETQ. Losses at the gene ends were 0 bases for V and 9 bases for J; bases not matched to a gene: 12. The CDR3 DNA follows: TGCGCCAGCAGCTTGGGATTAGAGGGACAGGGAAATAGCTACACCTTC. It specifies CASSLGLEGQGNSYTF.

V and J are TRBV7-7 and TRBJ2-1; 7 nucleotides agree with TRBD2. The CDR3 sequence is 20 residues long. Trimming at V came to 1 base and at J to 0 bases, leaving 15 bases not matched to a gene. CDR1 and CDR2 (germline): SSHAT, FNYEAQ (reference sequence). CDR3 protein: CASSLVPASSGYSSYNEQFF. DNA of the CDR3: TGTGCCAGCAGCTTAGTTCCCGCCTCTAGCGGTTACAGCTCCTACAATGAGCAGTTCTTC.

CDR3 amino acids: CASSASGGTNEKLFF. The CDR3 nucleotides read TGTGCCAGCAGCGCCTCAGGGGGAACTAATGAAAAACTGTTTTTT. The chain employs TRBV9 and TRBJ1-4; 7 bases are a match to TRBD1. V shed 3 bases, J shed 1 base, and the junction held 3 bases outside the gene matches. Germline CDR1 and CDR2: SGDLS and YYNGEE. The CDR3 totals 15 residues.

This sequence joins TRBV5-1 and TRBJ2-7; 9 bases are shared with TRBD1. Germline CDR1 reads SGHRS; CDR2 reads YFSETQ. V shed 4 bases, J shed 5 bases, and the junction held 10 bases outside the gene matches. The CDR3 is 15 amino acids. CDR3 region: CASSIGQGSIDEQYF. The DNA for the CDR3 is TGCGCCAGCAGCATAGGACAGGGGTCAATCGACGAGCAGTACTTC. Variable domain in full (rest from reference TRBV5-1 and TRBJ2-7): KAGVTQTPRYLIKTRGQQVTLSCSPISGHRSVSWYQQTPGQGLQFLFEYFSETQRNKGNFPGRFSGRQFSNSRSEMNVSTLELGDSALYLCASSIGQGSIDEQYFGPGTRLTVT.

The genes are TRBV7-9 and TRBJ1-3, with D hard to call. The CDR3 has 14 amino acids. Germline lookup yields CDR1 SEHNR and CDR2 FQNEAQ (reference sequence). V lost 5 bases and J 4 bases, leaving 12 bases between the germline ends. CDR3 in amino acids: CASSRVKSGNTIYF. Written as DNA, the CDR3 is TGTGCCAGCAGCCGGGTCAAATCCGGAAACACCATATATTTT.

The chain joins TRBV7-6 to TRBJ1-3; D is ambiguous. Germline V gives CDR1 SGHVS, CDR2 FNYEAQ. V lost 1 base and J 0 bases, leaving 16 bases between the germline ends. The length of the CDR3 is 18 residues. CDR3 sequence reads: CASSLGPHTLSSGNTIYF. The CDR3 DNA sequence: TGTGCCAGCAGCTTAGGGCCCCATACCCTAAGCTCTGGAAACACCATATATTTT.

The chain joins TRBV11-2 to TRBJ2-5; 7 bases match TRBD2. CDR3 length equals 13 residues. Germline-derived CDR1 and CDR2 are SGHAT and FQNNGV. The V and J ends lost 3 bases and 7 bases, in that order; junction bases with no gene match: 5. CDR3 sequence (DNA): TGTGCCAGCAGCTTTTCCGGGGAGGGGACCCAGTACTTC. This encodes CASSFSGEGTQYF. The variable domain in full, with the rest retrieved from reference TRBV11-2 and TRBJ2-5, is EAGVAQSPRYKIIEKRQSVAFWCNPISGHATLYWYQQILGQGPKLLIQFQNNGVVDDSQLPKDRFSAERLKGVDSTLKIQPAKLEDSAVYLCASSFSGEGTQYFGPGTRLLVL.

V and J are TRBV9 and TRBJ2-5; D is perhaps TRBD1 or TRBD2 (5 bases each). Trimming shortened V by 3 bases and J by 1 base, and 16 bases separated the two germline ends. Germline V gives CDR1 SGDLS, CDR2 YYNGEE. This CDR3 spans 16 amino acids. Here the CDR3 reads CASSATSMGPQETQYF. In nucleotides, the CDR3 is TGTGCCAGCAGCGCTACCAGTATGGGACCCCAAGAGACCCAGTACTTC.

This chain joins TRBV2 and TRBJ2-5; TRBD1 aligns across 8 bases. CDR3 length: 17 amino acids. With 6 bases clipped from V and 5 bases from J, the junction kept 17 bases outside the gene matches. Germline CDR1 SNHLY, CDR2 FYNNEI. The CDR3 DNA is TGTGCCAGCAGGGCCGGGACAGGTGTCCTGCTGCTCGAGACCCAGTACTTC. This sequence encodes CASRAGTGVLLLETQYF.